Described below is a single TCR beta chain sequence and its context. This clonotype was detected ten times or more. Its target antigen remains unknown. Base-call qualities are not available, and no considerably larger clone is one nucleotide away. The sample comes from a study of T cells after yellow fever vaccination (dated by TCRdb to between 2018 and 2020). Notes on the research overall: Libraries from fractions with low cell numbers were prepared with the SMART-Seq v4 Ultra Low Input RNA kit. Blood was collected at multiple timepoints before and after primary and secondary immunization, and bulk PBMC replicates and cell subsets were isolated. To follow T-cell clones before and after both primary and booster YFV17D yellow fever vaccination, bulk TCR alpha and beta repertoires underwent longitudinal sequencing. Two healthy male donors made up the cohort, one aged 18 to 30 years and the other aged 30 to 39 years. General findings and caveats noted by the study authors: After the booster, most clones that had expanded after primary vaccination were detected again (about 95% of CD4 and about 88% of CD8), suggesting broad maintenance of memory. Computational filtering was needed because FACS-sorted repertoires could contain abundant contaminating clonotypes from the bulk population. Because only a couple of donors were included in the study, the extent to which the findings can be generalized is limited. Compared with the primary T-cell response, the secondary T-cell response was weaker but faster, peaking on day 5 rather than day 15. A small share of clonotypes was detected in both CD4 and CD8 compartments, with the overlap likely arising from convergent recombination.

The treatment or condition tag for this specimen amounts to: live attenuated yellow fever vaccine strain. At every blood-draw timepoint, two biological replicates of bulk PBMCs were collected. PBMCs were isolated from peripheral blood using a standard Ficoll-Paque protocol. RNA was extracted with TriZol from bulk PBMCs, CD4 and CD8 fractions, and dextramer-positive and dextramer-negative fractions. The germline V gene (reference sequence) gives CDR1 as SSHAT and CDR2 as FNYEAQ. The CDR3 contains 15 residues, cysteine and phenylalanine counted. The CDR3 DNA has 45 bases and is translated from base 1. From V the trimming removes 0 bases and from J it removes 6 bases, while the gene matches leave 4 bases of the junction unaccounted for. TCR cDNA was made using 5'RACE template switching, a step that added a universal primer site and unique molecular identifiers. cDNA synthesis was primed from both the TCR alpha and TCR beta constant segments. Libraries were amplified in two PCR steps, with sample barcodes and sequencing adapters added in the second step. Sequencing of libraries was done on Illumina HiSeq 2500 (2x100 bp) or NovaSeq (2x150 bp). For the original study's pipeline: Reads were demultiplexed and collapsed into UMI consensus sequences with MIGEC, and V(D)J alignment was performed with MiXCR. Vaccine-responding clonotypes were defined with edgeR using replicate PBMC samples, requiring FDR below 0.01 and a log2 fold change above 5 up to day 15. Each bulk clonotype received a CD4 or CD8 identity based on whether the sequenced CD4 or CD8 repertoire contained that clonotype at higher abundance. TCRdb handled the public reads itself, with Q25 trimming in fastp and clone calling in MiXCR, and kept productive beta chains. Every entry covers one CDR3 protein and lists the most common genes and DNA from its rows. For this entry, the V and J calls and clone size follow TCRdb and not the study's own pipeline. The sample table contains 550,000 or so distinct CDR3 sequences; only one count was recorded for about 19% of them. Together, the top ten hold around 15% of the sample.

The specimen comprised PBMCs, sampled 15 days after the yellow fever booster vaccination. The rearrangement combines TRBV7-7 with TRBJ2-2; 7 bases in between match TRBD1. The source is a man in his thirties or forties who received the YFV17D yellow fever vaccine. The CDR3 protein: CASSLAGGDAGELFF. In nucleotides, the sequence is TGTGCCAGCAGCTTAGCAGGGGGCGATGCCGGGGAGCTGTTTTTT.